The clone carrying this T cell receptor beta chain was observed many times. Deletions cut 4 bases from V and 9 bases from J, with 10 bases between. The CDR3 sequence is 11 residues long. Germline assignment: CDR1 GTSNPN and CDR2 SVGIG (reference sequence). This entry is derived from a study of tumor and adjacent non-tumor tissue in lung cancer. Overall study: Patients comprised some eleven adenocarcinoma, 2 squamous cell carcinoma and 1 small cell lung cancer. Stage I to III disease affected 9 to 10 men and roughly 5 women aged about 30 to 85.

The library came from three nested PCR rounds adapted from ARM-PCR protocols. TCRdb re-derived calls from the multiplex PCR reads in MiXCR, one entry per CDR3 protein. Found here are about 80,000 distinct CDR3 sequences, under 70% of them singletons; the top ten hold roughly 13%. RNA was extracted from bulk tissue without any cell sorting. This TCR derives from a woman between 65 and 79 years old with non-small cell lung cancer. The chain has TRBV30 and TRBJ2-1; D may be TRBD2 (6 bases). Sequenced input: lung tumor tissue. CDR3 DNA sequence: TGTGCCTGGAATCAGGGAGGTGAGCAGTTCTTC. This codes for CAWNQGGEQFF.